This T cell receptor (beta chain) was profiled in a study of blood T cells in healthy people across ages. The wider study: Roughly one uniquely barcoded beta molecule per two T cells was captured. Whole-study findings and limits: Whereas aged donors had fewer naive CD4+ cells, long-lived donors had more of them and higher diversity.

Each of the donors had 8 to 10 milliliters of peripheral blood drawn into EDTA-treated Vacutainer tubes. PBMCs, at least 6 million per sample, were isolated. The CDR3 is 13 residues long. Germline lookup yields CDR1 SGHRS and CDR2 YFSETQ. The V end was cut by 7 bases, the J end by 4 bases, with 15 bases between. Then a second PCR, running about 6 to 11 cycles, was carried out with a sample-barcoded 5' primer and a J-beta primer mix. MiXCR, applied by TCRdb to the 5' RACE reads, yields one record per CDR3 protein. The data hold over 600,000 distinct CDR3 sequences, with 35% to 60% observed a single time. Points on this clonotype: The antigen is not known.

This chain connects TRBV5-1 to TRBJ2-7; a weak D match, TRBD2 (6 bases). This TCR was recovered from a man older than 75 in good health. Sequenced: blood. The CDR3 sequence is CASAPSGVYEQYF. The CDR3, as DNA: TGCGCCAGCGCCCCGTCGGGGGTGTACGAGCAGTACTTC. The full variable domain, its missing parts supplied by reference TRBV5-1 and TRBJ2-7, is KAGVTQTPRYLIKTRGQQVTLSCSPISGHRSVSWYQQTPGQGLQFLFEYFSETQRNKGNFPGRFSGRQFSNSRSEMNVSTLELGDSALYLCASAPSGVYEQYFGPGTRLTVT.